The 21 T cell receptor beta chains in this list originate from one sample, sequenced in a study of shared clonotypes between healthy human individuals. Only CD45RO-negative cells positively selected for CCR7 counted as naive CD8 cells, so terminally differentiated effector memory CD45RA+ cells were excluded. This table comes from immunoSEQ multiplex PCR, and its TCRdb copy is limited to in-frame clones, with some not included. The data hold about 1,900,000 clones, with approximately 95% observed a single time. Material: naive CD8+ T cells sorted from blood. These receptors were obtained from a man between 18 and 35 years old in good health.

On this clone: Other DNA variants within this sample encode the same CDR3. This chain links TRBV7-9 with TRBJ1-5; unclear D gene. V lost 5 bases and J lost 4, with 6 bases in between. Germline CDR1 is SEHNR and CDR2 is FQNEAQ (reference sequence). The CDR3 loop spans 12 amino acids. CDR3 bases: TGTGCCAGCAGCCTGCTAAATCAGCCCCAGCATTTT. This codes for CASSLLNQPQHF.

The V call is TRBV27, the J call TRBJ1-5; no clear D. The CDR3 loop spans 14 amino acids. CDR1 and CDR2 from the germline V gene are MNHEY and SMNVEV (reference sequence). V dropped 1 base and J dropped 3 bases, with 7 bases sitting between them. CDR3 in amino acids: CASSLLGLNQPQHF. CDR3 nucleotide sequence: TGTGCCAGCAGTTTATTGGGTCTCAATCAGCCCCAGCATTTT.

This chain connects TRBV11-3 to TRBJ1-5; D possibly corresponds to TRBD1 (6 bases). Germline V gene data show CDR1 as SGHNT and CDR2 as YENEEA. The CDR3 is 16 residues long. V lost 2 bases, J lost 3 bases, and 14 bases lay in between. DNA of the CDR3: TGTGCCAGCAGCTTATCCATCACAGGGCCCAATCAGCCCCAGCATTTT. It translates to CASSLSITGPNQPQHF.

The chain joins TRBV27 to TRBJ2-4; D may be TRBD2 (5 bases). The CDR3 covers 13 residues. CDR1 MNHEY and CDR2 SMNVEV come from the germline V gene (reference sequence). V lost 6 bases and J lost 4, with 10 bases in between. The CDR3 DNA reads TGTGCCAGCAGCTCAGGACTGAAAAACATTCAGTACTTC. It yields the protein CASSSGLKNIQYF.

This rearrangement joins TRBV9 to TRBJ2-1; 11 positions match TRBD2. CDR3 length: 17 residues. Looked up from germline, CDR1 is SGDLS and CDR2 is YYNGEE. The V and J ends lost 4 bases and 6 bases, in that order; junction bases with no gene match: 12. The CDR3 region has the DNA TGTGCCAGCAGCCCGCTAGCGGGGGGCCCCTCAGGCAATGAGCAGTTCTTC. Translation: CASSPLAGGPSGNEQFF.

This chain connects TRBV19 to TRBJ1-1; D gene uncertain. The CDR3 contains 13 residues. With 3 bases removed from V and 1 base from J, the gap between germline ends came to 6 bases. CDR1 LNHDA and CDR2 SQIVND come from the germline V gene (reference sequence). DNA for the CDR3: TGTGCCAGTAGTATTCACGAGAACACTGAAGCTTTCTTT. Protein: CASSIHENTEAFF.

The chain is built from TRBV4-2 and TRBJ2-1; D assignment may be TRBD1 or TRBD2 (5 bases each). Per germline, CDR1 LGHNA and CDR2 YNFKEQ. There are 15 residues in the CDR3. Trimming pared 2 bases from V and 3 bases from J, leaving 11 bases between. The CDR3: CASSQFVGDYNEQFF. The CDR3 nucleotides are TGTGCCAGCAGCCAATTCGTGGGGGACTACAATGAGCAGTTCTTC.

The chain carries TRBV6-1 and TRBJ2-7; D gene uncertain. The CDR3 consists of 13 residues. V dropped 0 bases and J dropped 4 bases, with 7 bases sitting between them. Looked up from germline, CDR1 is MNHNS and CDR2 is SASEGT. Here the CDR3 DNA reads TGTGCCAGCAGTGAAGCCCTTATTTACGAGCAGTACTTC. This codes for CASSEALIYEQYF.

This chain connects TRBV6-5 to TRBJ1-1, with D possibly being TRBD1 (5 bases). Germline V CDR1 and CDR2: MNHEY, SVGAGI. This CDR3 is built from 14 residues. The V and J ends lost 4 bases and 3 bases respectively, with 12 bases between them. The CDR3 is CASSSWGGDTEAFF. The CDR3 region has the DNA TGTGCCAGCAGTTCCTGGGGCGGCGACACTGAAGCTTTCTTT.

The V call is TRBV7-9, the J call TRBJ2-7; D perhaps matches TRBD2 (6 bases). The CDR3 covers 15 residues. CDR1 is SEHNR and CDR2 is FQNEAQ in the germline V gene (reference sequence). V gave up 1 base and J gave up 3 bases, with 13 bases separating them. The CDR3 DNA is TGTGCCAGCAGCTTAGATAGCGGCGGAGGCTACGAGCAGTACTTC. Protein: CASSLDSGGGYEQYF.

The V gene is TRBV6-1, the J gene TRBJ2-1, with D unresolved. V lost 7 bases and J 9 bases, leaving 22 bases between the germline ends. Germline-derived CDR1 and CDR2 are MNHNS and SASEGT. This CDR3 is 15 amino acids long. CDR3 DNA: TGTGCCAGCACCTTAGATCGTTTCGGTGGTGGTGAGCAGTTCTTC. Amino acid sequence: CASTLDRFGGGEQFF.

The count of this clone is one. V gene TRBV4-1 combines with J gene TRBJ2-7; 10 bases agree with TRBD1. Trimming removed 4 bases from V and 4 bases from J; junction bases left unmatched: 7. Germline V gives CDR1 MGHRA, CDR2 YSYEKL. The CDR3 is made up of 15 amino acids. The CDR3 here is CASSRGQGTVYEQYF. CDR3 sequence (DNA): TGCGCCAGCAGCCGGGGACAGGGGACAGTATACGAGCAGTACTTC.

The CDR3 coding sequence is TGTGCCAGCAGTTTAATGGGAGATGGGGAGACCCAGTACTTC. Encoded protein: CASSLMGDGETQYF. The rearrangement links TRBV28 to TRBJ2-5; weak D call: TRBD2 (5 bases). The CDR3 runs to 14 residues. The germline gives CDR1 MDHEN, CDR2 SYDVKM. The V end lost 2 bases, the J end lost 5 bases, and 12 bases lay between the germline ends.

This rearrangement joins TRBV7-9 to TRBJ1-1; D is undetermined. Germline CDR1 reads SEHNR; CDR2 reads FQNEAQ (reference sequence). Trimming removed 3 bases from V and 5 bases from J, with 13 bases in between. The CDR3 runs to 14 residues. CDR3 amino acids: CASSLDLLGTEAFF. The CDR3 nucleotides are TGTGCCAGCAGCTTGGATCTCCTGGGGACTGAAGCTTTCTTT. Full variable domain (remainder filled in from reference TRBV7-9 and TRBJ1-1): DTGVSQNPRHKITKRGQNVTFRCDPISEHNRLYWYRQTLGQGPEFLTYFQNEAQLEKSRLLSDRFSAERPKGSFSTLEIQRTEQGDSAMYLCASSLDLLGTEAFFGQGTRLTVV.

Comments on this clone: Other DNA sequences in the sample encode the same CDR3. The chain is built from TRBV9 and TRBJ1-2, with D hard to call. The V end was cut by 0 bases, the J end by 8 bases, with 8 bases between. The germline CDR1 and CDR2 sequences are SGDLS and YYNGEE. This CDR3 contains 12 residues. The DNA of the CDR3 is TGTGCCAGCAGCGTAGGTGTGGGAGGCTACACCTTC. Protein product: CASSVGVGGYTF.

V usage is TRBV15 and J usage is TRBJ2-7; TRBD1 matches at 8 bases. From germline, CDR1 is LNHNV and CDR2 YYDKDF (reference sequence). J was trimmed by 3 bases and V by 8 bases; bases with no gene match: 6. The CDR3 covers 13 residues. DNA for the CDR3: TGTGCCACCTCCCTGGACAGGGTCTACGAGCAGTACTTC. It translates to CATSLDRVYEQYF.

This rearrangement joins TRBV5-6 to TRBJ2-7; TRBD2 is a possible D gene (6 bases). Trimming shortened V by 6 bases and J by 2 bases, and 15 bases separated the two germline ends. The germline V gene encodes CDR1 SGHDT and CDR2 YYEEEE. The length of the CDR3 is 14 residues. In DNA, the CDR3 is TGTGCCAGCATCCTCCGGGACTTTCCCTACGAGCAGTACTTC. Translated: CASILRDFPYEQYF.

This chain uses TRBV29-1 with TRBJ1-2; perhaps TRBD1 as D (6 bases). The germline CDR1 and CDR2 sequences are SQVTM and ANQGSEA. V lost 3 bases and J 6 bases, leaving 11 bases between the germline ends. This CDR3 has 12 amino acids. In DNA, the CDR3 is TGCAGCGTTGAGGAGCAGGGGAATGGCTACACCTTC. Its translation is CSVEEQGNGYTF.

This clone was seen only once. The rearrangement joins TRBV27 to TRBJ1-4; D ambiguous. V was trimmed by 9 bases and J by 8 bases, leaving 16 bases between them. There are 13 residues in the CDR3. The germline gives CDR1 MNHEY, CDR2 SMNVEV (reference sequence). CDR3 sequence (DNA): TGTGCCAGTAAAAGGGAGGGAAACGAAAAACTGTTTTTT. Translation: CASKREGNEKLFF.

The V and J genes are TRBV27 and TRBJ2-1; 10 positions match TRBD2. Looked up from germline, CDR1 is MNHEY and CDR2 is SMNVEV (reference sequence). The CDR3 spans 15 residues. With V trimmed by 7 bases and J by 3 bases, 6 bases remained unmatched. The CDR3 loop reads CASTIAGGLYNEQFF. The DNA for the CDR3 is TGTGCCAGCACAATAGCGGGAGGACTCTACAATGAGCAGTTCTTC.

V is TRBV11-3 and J is TRBJ2-1, with unresolved D. Germline loops: CDR1 SGHNT, CDR2 YENEEA. This CDR3 comprises 16 residues. The V end was cut by 1 base, the J end by 4 bases, with 14 bases between. The CDR3 protein is CASSLAGADPYNEQFF. CDR3 DNA: TGTGCCAGCAGCTTAGCGGGCGCGGATCCATACAATGAGCAGTTCTTC.